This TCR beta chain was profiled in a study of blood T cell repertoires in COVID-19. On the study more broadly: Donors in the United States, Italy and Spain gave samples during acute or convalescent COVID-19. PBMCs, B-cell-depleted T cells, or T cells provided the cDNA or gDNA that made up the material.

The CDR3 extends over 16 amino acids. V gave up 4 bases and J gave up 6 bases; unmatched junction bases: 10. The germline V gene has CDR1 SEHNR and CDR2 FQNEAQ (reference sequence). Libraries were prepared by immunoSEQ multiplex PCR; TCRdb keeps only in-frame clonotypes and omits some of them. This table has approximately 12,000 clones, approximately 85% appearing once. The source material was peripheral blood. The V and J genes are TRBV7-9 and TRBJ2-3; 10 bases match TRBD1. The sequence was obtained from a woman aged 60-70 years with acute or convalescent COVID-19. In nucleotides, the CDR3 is TGTGCCAGCAGCTCAACCGGGACAGGGGCCTCGGATACGCAGTATTTT. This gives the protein CASSSTGTGASDTQYF.